The 18 T cell receptor beta chains below all came from one sample that was sequenced in a study of cytomegalovirus exposure and HLA in healthy donors. The PCR ran on 60 Vbeta and 13 Jbeta primers. The table came from immunoSEQ multiplex PCR; TCRdb's copy has only in-frame clones and leaves some out. The sample shows some 180,000 clones, roughly 86% of them seen only once. Sequencing was performed on PBMCs. The receptors shown here come from a man aged 35 to 55 in good health and CMV-seropositive.

The rearrangement links TRBV7-9 to TRBJ2-7, with 8 bases that match TRBD2. The junction had 4 bases not matched to a gene; V was cut back by 5 bases and J by 4 bases. The CDR3 runs 13 residues. Germline V lookup: CDR1 SEHNR, CDR2 FQNEAQ (reference sequence). The CDR3 spells CASSREGPYEQYF. The CDR3 bases are TGTGCCAGCAGCCGGGAGGGCCCGTACGAGCAGTACTTC. Looking up the rest from reference TRBV7-9 and TRBJ2-7 gives the full variable domain: DTGVSQNPRHKITKRGQNVTFRCDPISEHNRLYWYRQTLGQGPEFLTYFQNEAQLEKSRLLSDRFSAERPKGSFSTLEIQRTEQGDSAMYLCASSREGPYEQYFGPGTRLTVT.

This clone has only a few counts. V usage is TRBV30 and J usage is TRBJ1-1; 7 bases match TRBD1. Germline CDR1 and CDR2: GTSNPN and SVGIG (reference sequence). The CDR3 totals 13 residues. V lost 4 bases, J lost 2 bases, and 4 bases stayed unmatched. CDR3 nucleotides: TGTGCCTGGACTCACAGGGGAAACACTGAAGCTTTCTTT. This translates into CAWTHRGNTEAFF.

This sequence joins TRBV6-1 and TRBJ1-5; possible D gene TRBD1, 5 bases. This CDR3 spans 15 amino acids. Looked up from germline, CDR1 is MNHNS and CDR2 is SASEGT. V lost 5 bases to trimming and J lost 5 bases, with 16 bases between them. DNA of the CDR3: TGTGCCAGCAGTTCCCAGGGTACCCCCCATCAGCCCCAGCATTTT. It encodes CASSSQGTPHQPQHF.

V and J are TRBV7-8 and TRBJ1-3; tentatively, D is TRBD1 (5 bases). Germline loops: CDR1 SGHVS, CDR2 FQNEAQ. Trimming shortened V by 4 bases and J by 0 bases, and 10 bases separated the two germline ends. The CDR3 loop spans 15 amino acids. The CDR3 region has the DNA TGTGCCAGCAGCTCCCAGCAGGGCTCTGGAAACACCATATATTTT. Translated: CASSSQQGSGNTIYF.

This clone was seen just once. The chain joins TRBV2 to TRBJ2-3; a weak D match, TRBD1 (6 bases). The CDR3 is made up of 16 amino acids. Trimming stripped 5 bases from V and 1 base from J, with 16 bases between. CDR1 and CDR2 (germline): SNHLY, FYNNEI. CDR3 sequence: CASSYKGVWGTDTQYF. In nucleotides, the CDR3 is TGTGCCAGCAGTTACAAGGGGGTATGGGGCACAGATACGCAGTATTTT.

The J gene is TRBJ1-4, the V gene TRBV7-9; TRBD1 matches 8 bases. Per the germline V gene, CDR1 is SEHNR and CDR2 is FQNEAQ (reference sequence). The CDR3 covers 14 residues. After removal of 5 bases from V and 7 bases from J, the junction contained 6 bases not matched to a gene. CDR3 in amino acids: CASSKDRGVEKLFF. The CDR3 coding sequence is TGTGCCAGCAGCAAAGACAGGGGTGTTGAAAAACTGTTTTTT.

The chain employs TRBV27 and TRBJ2-7; TRBD1 is a possible D gene (6 bases). This CDR3 contains 13 residues. V was pared by 6 bases and J by 0 bases, with 9 bases between. Germline V gives CDR1 MNHEY, CDR2 SMNVEV (reference sequence). This CDR3 is CASSRDTSYEQYF. As DNA, the CDR3 is TGTGCCAGCAGCAGGGACACCTCCTACGAGCAGTACTTC.

The chain combines TRBV19 with TRBJ1-6, with 7 bases lining up with TRBD1. The germline V gene encodes CDR1 LNHDA and CDR2 SQIVND (reference sequence). The CDR3 has 14 amino acids. V lost 6 bases, J lost 9 bases, and 8 bases stayed unmatched. This CDR3 reads CASSSTGFGSPLHF. CDR3 coding DNA: TGTGCCAGTAGCTCGACAGGGTTCGGTTCACCCCTCCACTTT.

The genes are TRBV4-3 and TRBJ2-3, with a possible D match to TRBD1 (6 bases). V was shortened by 4 bases and J by 3 bases, with 11 bases between the two germline ends. This CDR3 has 14 amino acids. CDR1 and CDR2 from the germline V gene are LGHNA and YSLEER. The CDR3 is CASSPQGRTDTQYF. CDR3 bases: TGCGCCAGCAGCCCCCAGGGGCGGACAGATACGCAGTATTTT.

V and J are TRBV6-1 and TRBJ2-3; 8 positions agree with TRBD1. The CDR3 consists of 15 residues. V was clipped by 6 bases and J by 3 bases; unmatched bases: 8. Germline assignment: CDR1 MNHNS and CDR2 SASEGT. CDR3 nucleotides: TGTGCCAGCAGGGCGACAGGGGTGGGGACAGATACGCAGTATTTT. Translating gives CASRATGVGTDTQYF.

The genes are TRBV30 and TRBJ2-1; 10 bases agree with TRBD2. CDR1 and CDR2 from the germline V gene are GTSNPN and SVGIG (reference sequence). V shed 0 bases and J 5 bases; nucleotides not matched to a gene: 1. This CDR3 is 14 amino acids long. CDR3 in amino acids: CAWSVLAGNNEQFF. The CDR3 DNA sequence: TGTGCCTGGAGTGTACTAGCGGGGAACAATGAGCAGTTCTTC. Full variable domain (remainder filled in from reference TRBV30 and TRBJ2-1): SQTIHQWPATLVQPVGSPLSLECTVEGTSNPNLYWYRQAAGRGLQLLFYSVGIGQISSEVPQNLSASRPQDRQFILSSKKLLLSDSGFYLCAWSVLAGNNEQFFGPGTRLTVL.

This sequence joins TRBV7-2 and TRBJ2-5; 7 positions agree with TRBD2. After removal of 5 bases from V and 5 bases from J, the junction contained 11 bases not matched to a gene. CDR1 SGHTA and CDR2 FQGNSA come from the germline V gene. The CDR3 is 15 residues long. CDR3 coding DNA: TGTGCCAGCAGCCCCGACCGGGACTATTGGGAGACCCAGTACTTC. Translation gives CASSPDRDYWETQYF.

DNA for the CDR3: TGTGCCTGGAGCACTAGCGGTCCGGGGGATACGCAGTATTTT. Amino acids: CAWSTSGPGDTQYF. J is TRBJ2-3 and V is TRBV30; 8 bases are a match to TRBD2. The V gene's germline CDR1 is GTSNPN and CDR2 SVGIG (reference sequence). This CDR3 comprises 14 residues. Trimming cost V 3 bases and J 6 bases; bases outside gene matches: 8.

The gene calls are TRBV28 and TRBJ2-7, with D maybe TRBD1 (5 bases). Germline CDR1 is MDHEN and CDR2 is SYDVKM. This CDR3 is 14 amino acids long. V was pared by 3 bases and J by 7 bases, with 16 bases between. The CDR3 DNA reads TGTGCCAGCAGTTTGCAGGGCACTCATTTGGAGCAGTACTTC. Translating it yields CASSLQGTHLEQYF.

The chain links TRBV10-3 to TRBJ2-2, with D tentatively TRBD2 (7 bases). Germline V CDR1 and CDR2: ENHRY, SYGVKD. V dropped 11 bases and J dropped 7 bases, with 20 bases sitting between them. This CDR3 comprises 14 residues. The CDR3 DNA sequence: TGTGCCTCCCATACGGCGGGGGCTAACGGGGAGCTGTTTTTT. Its translation: CASHTAGANGELFF.

J is TRBJ2-7 and V is TRBV28; D gene ambiguous. V was trimmed by 6 bases and J by 0 bases, leaving 15 bases between them. The length of the CDR3 is 15 residues. The germline gives CDR1 MDHEN, CDR2 SYDVKM. Here the CDR3 DNA reads TGTGCCAGCAGCTCATTACTCGTCGTCTCCTACGAGCAGTACTTC. Its translation is CASSSLLVVSYEQYF.

The chain employs TRBV13 and TRBJ1-4; TRBD1 agrees at 8 bases. J was trimmed by 4 bases and V by 6 bases; bases with no gene match: 10. Germline values: CDR1 PRHDT, CDR2 FYEKMQ (reference sequence). This CDR3 comprises 16 residues. The CDR3, as DNA: TGTGCCAGCAGTAGGAGCCCGGGACAGGATAATGAAAAACTGTTTTTT. Encoded protein: CASSRSPGQDNEKLFF.

The V and J genes are TRBV5-1 and TRBJ2-3; tentatively, D is TRBD1 (5 bases). The V end lost 4 bases, the J end lost 1 base, and 13 bases lay between the germline ends. The germline CDR1 and CDR2 sequences are SGHRS and YFSETQ. The CDR3 length is 15 residues. CDR3 DNA: TGCGCCAGCAGCCCCCAGGGCAAAGGCACAGATACGCAGTATTTT. It encodes CASSPQGKGTDTQYF.